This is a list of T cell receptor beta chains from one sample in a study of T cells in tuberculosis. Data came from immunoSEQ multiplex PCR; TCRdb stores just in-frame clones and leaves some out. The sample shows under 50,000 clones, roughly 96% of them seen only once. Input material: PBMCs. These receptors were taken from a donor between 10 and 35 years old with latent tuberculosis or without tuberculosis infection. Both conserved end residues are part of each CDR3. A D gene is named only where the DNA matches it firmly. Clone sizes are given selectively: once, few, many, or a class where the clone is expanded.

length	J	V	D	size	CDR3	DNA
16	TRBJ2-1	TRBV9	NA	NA	CASSVAPTGGWNEQFF	TGTGCCAGCAGCGTAGCTCCTACGGGGGGCTGGAATGAGCAGTTCTTC
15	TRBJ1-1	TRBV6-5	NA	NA	CASTREGAVNTEAFF	TGTGCCAGCACCCGAGAAGGGGCGGTGAACACTGAAGCTTTCTTT
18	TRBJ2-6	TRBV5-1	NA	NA	CASSLWVRPDSGANVLTF	TGCGCCAGCAGCTTGTGGGTCAGGCCTGACTCTGGGGCCAACGTCCTGACTTTC
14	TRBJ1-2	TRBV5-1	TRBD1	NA	CASSSSGQSLGYTF	TGCGCCAGCAGCAGCTCGGGACAGTCCTTGGGCTACACCTTC
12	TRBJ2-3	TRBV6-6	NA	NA	CASSPPLDTQYF	TGTGCCAGCAGCCCCCCCTTAGATACGCAGTATTTT
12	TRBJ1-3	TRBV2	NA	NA	CASSGGRNTIYF	TGTGCCAGCAGTGGTGGGAGGAACACCATATATTTT
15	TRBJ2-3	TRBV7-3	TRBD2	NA	CASSPSGSSTDTQYF	TGTGCCAGCAGCCCGAGCGGGAGTAGCACAGATACGCAGTATTTT
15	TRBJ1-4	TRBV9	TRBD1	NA	CASSAGDREGEKLFF	TGTGCCAGCAGCGCAGGGGACAGGGAAGGTGAAAAACTGTTTTTT
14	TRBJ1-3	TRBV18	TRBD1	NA	CASSPDRAGNTIYF	TGTGCCAGCTCACCTGACAGGGCTGGAAACACCATATATTTT
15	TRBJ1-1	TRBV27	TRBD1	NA	CASSAYRGGSTEAFF	TGTGCCAGCAGTGCCTACAGGGGAGGTAGCACTGAAGCTTTCTTT
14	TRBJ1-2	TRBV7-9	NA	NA	CASSLDPQGHGYTF	TGTGCCAGCAGCCTAGACCCACAGGGCCATGGCTACACCTTC
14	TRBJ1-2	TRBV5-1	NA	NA	CASSWGGSNYGYTF	TGCGCCAGCAGCTGGGGCGGCAGTAACTATGGCTACACCTTC
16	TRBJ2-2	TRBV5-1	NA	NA	CASSLVGAAVTGELFF	TGCGCCAGCAGCTTGGTAGGGGCGGCTGTCACCGGGGAGCTGTTTTTT
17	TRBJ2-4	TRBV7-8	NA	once	CASSLSRGGLAKNIQYF	TGTGCCAGCAGCTTATCGAGGGGGGGTCTAGCCAAAAACATTCAGTACTTC
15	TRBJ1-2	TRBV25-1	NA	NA	CASSEVRGPNYGYTF	TGTGCCAGCAGTGAAGTAAGGGGCCCAAACTATGGCTACACCTTC
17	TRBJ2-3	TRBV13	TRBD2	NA	CASSSRLAGGITDTQYF	TGTGCCAGCAGCTCTCGACTAGCGGGGGGGATCACAGATACGCAGTATTTT
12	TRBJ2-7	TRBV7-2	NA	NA	CASSPQTYEQYF	TGTGCCAGCAGCCCCCAAACCTACGAGCAGTACTTC
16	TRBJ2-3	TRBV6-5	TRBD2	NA	CASSLGTSGGSDTQYF	TGTGCCAGCAGTTTAGGGACTAGCGGGGGCTCAGATACGCAGTATTTT
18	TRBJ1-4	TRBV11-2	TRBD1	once	CASSSPRGQGQSNEKLFF	TGTGCCAGCAGCTCCCCCCGTGGACAGGGCCAATCTAATGAAAAACTGTTTTTT
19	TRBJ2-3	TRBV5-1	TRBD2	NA	CASSLPTSGGHLSTYTQYF	TGCGCCAGCAGCCTACCGACTAGCGGGGGGCACCTTAGCACATACACGCAGTATTTT